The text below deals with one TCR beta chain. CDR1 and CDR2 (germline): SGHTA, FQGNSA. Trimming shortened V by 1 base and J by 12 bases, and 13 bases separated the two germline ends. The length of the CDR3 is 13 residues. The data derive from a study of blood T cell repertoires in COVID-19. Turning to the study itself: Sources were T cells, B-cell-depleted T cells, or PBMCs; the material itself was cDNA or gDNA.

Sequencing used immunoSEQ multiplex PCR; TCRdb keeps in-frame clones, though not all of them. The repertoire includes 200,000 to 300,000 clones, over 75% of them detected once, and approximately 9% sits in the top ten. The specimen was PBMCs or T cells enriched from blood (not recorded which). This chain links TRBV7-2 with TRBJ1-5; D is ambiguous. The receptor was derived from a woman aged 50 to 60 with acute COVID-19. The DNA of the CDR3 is TGTGCCAGCAGCTTAGGATCGGGGAAGGTCCAGCATTTT. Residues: CASSLGSGKVQHF.